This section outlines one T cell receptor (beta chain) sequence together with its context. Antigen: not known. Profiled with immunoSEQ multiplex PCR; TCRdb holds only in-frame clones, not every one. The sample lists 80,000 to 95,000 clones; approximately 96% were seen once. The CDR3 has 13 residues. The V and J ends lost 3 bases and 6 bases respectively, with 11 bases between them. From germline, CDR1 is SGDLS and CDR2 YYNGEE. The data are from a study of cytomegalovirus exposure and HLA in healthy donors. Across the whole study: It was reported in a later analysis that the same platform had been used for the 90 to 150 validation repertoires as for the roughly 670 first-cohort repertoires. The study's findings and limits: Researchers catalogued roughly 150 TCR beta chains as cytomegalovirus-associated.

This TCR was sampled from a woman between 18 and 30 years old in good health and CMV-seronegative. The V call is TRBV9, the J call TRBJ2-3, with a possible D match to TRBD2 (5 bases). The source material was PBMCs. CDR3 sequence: CASSEQRRDTQYF. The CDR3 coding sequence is TGTGCCAGCAGCGAACAGCGGCGGGATACGCAGTATTTT.